This T cell receptor beta chain is drawn from a study of blood T cell repertoires in COVID-19. Overall study context: The study drew acute and convalescent COVID-19 samples from the United States, Italy and Spain. T cells, B-cell-depleted T cells, or PBMCs provided the cDNA or gDNA that served as material.

Original processing methods: For nucleated cells, counts were estimated from reference gene primer amplification. Clones were read by immunoSEQ multiplex PCR, and TCRdb kept only the in-frame ones, dropping some. The D gene and trimming were derived from the DNA, and the V and J assignments and clone size from that table. The data contain some 170,000 clones, 82% of them singletons. V shed 9 bases and J 2 bases; nucleotides not matched to a gene: 6. The CDR3 contains 13 residues. Germline V gene lookup returns CDR1 SNHLY and CDR2 FYNNEI. A few counts support this clone. This TCR was sampled from a woman between 70 and 85 years old with acute or convalescent COVID-19. The chain couples TRBV2 to TRBJ1-2, with TRBD1 matching over 7 bases. Input material: peripheral blood. For the CDR3, the DNA is TGTGCCAGGTTGAGGGGGCCGAACTATGGCTACACCTTC. This translates into CARLRGPNYGYTF. The variable domain in full, with the rest retrieved from reference TRBV2 and TRBJ1-2, is EPEVTQTPSHQVTQMGQEVILRCVPISNHLYFYWYRQILGQKVEFLVSFYNNEISEKSEIFDDQFSVERPDGSNFTLKIRSTKLEDSAMYFCARLRGPNYGYTFGSGTRLTVV.